This T cell receptor (beta chain) derives from a study of shared clonotypes between healthy human individuals. This clone was observed a single time. Its antigen is not known. Other DNA sequences within the sample encode an identical CDR3. V lost 3 bases, J lost 5 bases, and 10 bases lay in between. Germline V gives CDR1 SGHTA, CDR2 FQGTGA. This CDR3 comprises 13 residues. Findings and caveats of the study: Generation of non-shared clonotypes was less probable than generation of clonotypes shared by all four donors.

In replicate PCRs of sorted subsets, around 0.2 ug DNA, about 30,000 T cell genomes, was used. Per the authors' pipeline: For the immunoSEQ data, sequences were junction-only without quality scores, so filtering differed. Sequenced by immunoSEQ multiplex PCR; TCRdb stores in-frame clones only, minus some. V, J and clone size were drawn from that table, and D and trimming were deduced from the DNA. The repertoire holds millions of clones, with roughly 93% as singletons. The receptor comes from a man younger than 35 in good health. Some clones in this sample may be carry-over from other donors' samples. V and J are TRBV7-3 and TRBJ2-5, with TRBD2 as a possible D gene (5 bases). The specimen sequenced was naive CD4+ T cells from PBMCs. The subset denotes: CD45RA+ positively selected. The CDR3 DNA sequence: TGTGCCAGCAGCTTCGGTAGCGCGGAGACCCAGTACTTC. Its protein product is CASSFGSAETQYF.